This T cell receptor beta chain was profiled in a study of neurological immune-mediated disorders. Regarding the study as a whole: Any association between clinical or MRI features and the multiple sclerosis repertoire cluster was absent. Levels of TCR clonal expansion peaked in HTLV-1-associated myelopathy and reached their lowest in multiple sclerosis, under those of healthy controls. Phylogenetic grouping assigned the repertoires of 18 of 34 multiple sclerosis patients to a single cluster of related CDR3 sequences. This cluster may be a repertoire-level signature.

Germline V gives CDR1 ENHRY, CDR2 SYGVKD. The CDR3 covers 14 residues. Losses at the gene ends were 4 bases for V and 2 bases for J; bases not matched to a gene: 5. This clonotype has a count of ten or more. Its antigen is still unknown. Synthesis of cDNA used 5'RACE (with 10-nucleotide random UMIs). TCRdb reprocessed the 5' RACE reads via MiXCR and lists one record per CDR3 protein. The sample lists 45,000 to 65,000 distinct CDR3 sequences, about 3.7% occurring once. Sequences were obtained from PBMCs. The J gene is TRBJ2-7, the V gene TRBV10-3; 7 bases map to TRBD1. This clonotype was obtained from a man aged 35-49 years with multiple sclerosis. The CDR3 DNA reads TGTGCCATCAGTGGATGGACAGGTACCTACGAGCAGTACTTC. This encodes CAISGWTGTYEQYF.